This TCR beta chain comes out of a study of blood T cell repertoires in COVID-19. V lost 1 base and J 10 bases, leaving 8 bases between the germline ends. CDR1 LGHDT and CDR2 YNNKEL come from the germline V gene (reference sequence). The CDR3 has 12 amino acids. Repertoires were generated with immunoSEQ multiplex PCR, while TCRdb's copy carries only in-frame clones and drops some. The table lists more than 35,000 clones, roughly 75% of them singletons. The rearrangement links TRBV3-1 (or the pseudogene TRBV3-2) to TRBJ2-1; no clear D. Sequencing was carried out using peripheral blood. This TCR was recovered from a man at least 80 years old with active or convalescent COVID-19. CDR3 DNA: TGTGCCAGCAGCCAAGGGCCTTACGAGCAGTTCTTC. The encoded protein is CASSQGPYEQFF.